This is a list of T cell receptor beta chains from one sample in a study of shared clonotypes between healthy human individuals. TCRdb's table, derived via immunoSEQ multiplex PCR, lists solely in-frame clones and lacks some. The data hold 2 million to 3 million clones, with about 92% observed a single time. Material: naive CD4+ T cells sorted from blood. The receptors were sampled from a man younger than 35 in good health. Both conserved end residues are part of each CDR3. The D gene is left open where the match is weak. A row's size may be missing; if present it is once, few, many or a size class.

TRBJ1-1	TRBD1	.	TRBV5-4	TGTGCCAGCAGCTTGGCCGGGGCAGGGGGCAACACTGAAGCTTTCTTT	CASSLAGAGGNTEAFF
TRBJ2-2	.	.	TRBV28	TGTGCCAGCAGTTCAGCGAACACCGGGGAGCTGTTTTTT	CASSSANTGELFF
TRBJ1-1	.	.	TRBV28	TGTGCCAGCAGCCTGGGAGGGGGATATGGAGCTTTCTTT	CASSLGGGYGAFF
TRBJ2-7	.	.	TRBV5-1	TGCGCCAGCAGCCCCGACAGTTCCTACGAGCAGTACTTC	CASSPDSSYEQYF
TRBJ2-7	.	.	TRBV30	TGTGCCTGGAGTGAAGGGCCGTCCTACGAGCAGTACTTC	CAWSEGPSYEQYF
TRBJ1-6	.	.	TRBV19	TGTGCCAGTAGGGGTGGGCAGTATAATTCACCCCTCCACTTT	CASRGGQYNSPLHF
TRBJ2-3	.	.	TRBV6-5	TGTGCCAGCAGTTACTCGAACCCATTCACAGATACGCAGTATTTT	CASSYSNPFTDTQYF
TRBJ2-1	.	.	TRBV7-9	TGTGCCAGCAGCTTAGTAATATCGGTCACCAATGAGCAGTTCTTC	CASSLVISVTNEQFF
TRBJ2-7	.	.	TRBV15	TGTGCCACCAGCAGGGTAGGGCTCGAGCAGTACTTC	CATSRVGLEQYF
TRBJ1-5	.	.	TRBV4-1	TGCGCCAGCAGCCAAGGGCCTGAGGGTACGGTAAGCAATCAGCCCCAGCATTTT	CASSQGPEGTVSNQPQHF
TRBJ2-3	.	.	TRBV5-1	TGCGCCAGCAGCGAACAGAGCACAGATACGCAGTATTTT	CASSEQSTDTQYF
TRBJ2-1	TRBD1	.	TRBV19	TGTGCCAGTACCCGACAGGGGTCCTCCTACAATGAGCAGTTCTTC	CASTRQGSSYNEQFF
TRBJ1-6	TRBD1	.	TRBV7-2	TGTGCCAGCAGCTTGGGACAGGGGGCCGGGTCACCCCTCCACTTT	CASSLGQGAGSPLHF
TRBJ1-1	.	.	TRBV5-4	TGTGCCAGCAGCTTGAGCAGGGGCTCGGTCACTGAAGCTTTCTTT	CASSLSRGSVTEAFF
TRBJ2-5	.	.	TRBV5-6	TGTGCCAGCAGCTTGGGTCTAACGAGCGTGACCCAGTACTTC	CASSLGLTSVTQYF
TRBJ2-3	.	.	TRBV9	TGTGCCAGCAGCGTAACGCGGAGCACAGATACGCAGTATTTT	CASSVTRSTDTQYF
TRBJ1-3	.	.	TRBV4-1	TGCGCCAGCAGCCAAGATCGAGGAAACACCATATATTTT	CASSQDRGNTIYF
TRBJ2-7	TRBD2	.	TRBV5-1	TGCGCCAGCAGCTTACTAGCGGGAGTAAACGAGCAGTACTTC	CASSLLAGVNEQYF
TRBJ1-5	TRBD1	once	TRBV6-1	TGTGCCAGCAGTGGTCTCCGACAGGGGATCAATCAGCCCCAGCATTTT	CASSGLRQGINQPQHF
TRBJ2-7	.	.	TRBV2	TGTGCCAGCAGTGAAGCGCGTTACGAGCAGTACTTC	CASSEARYEQYF
TRBJ2-7	TRBD1	.	TRBV28	TGTGCCAGCAGTTTAAGACAGGGCCTTATCAACGAGCAGTACTTC	CASSLRQGLINEQYF
TRBJ2-7	TRBD2	.	TRBV18	TGTGCCAGCTCACCACCGACGGGAGGGGGGTACGAGCAGTACTTC	CASSPPTGGGYEQYF
TRBJ1-1	TRBD1	few	TRBV19	TGTGCCAGTACGTCTAGGGGGCCCAACACTGAAGCTTTCTTT	CASTSRGPNTEAFF
TRBJ2-2	.	.	TRBV5-1	TGCGCCAGCAGCTTGGGGGAGTCCGGCCAGGCCGGGGAGCTGTTTTTT	CASSLGESGQAGELFF
TRBJ2-1	TRBD1	.	TRBV2	TGTGCCAGCAGTGAAGCGGTCCGGGACAGGGGATACAATGAGCAGTTCTTC	CASSEAVRDRGYNEQFF
TRBJ1-1	.	.	TRBV7-9	TGTGCCAGCCGACTGAATACAAATTTGAACACTGAAGCTTTCTTT	CASRLNTNLNTEAFF
TRBJ1-3	.	.	TRBV5-1	TGCGCCAGCAGCTTGGAGTCACCTGGAAACACCATATATTTT	CASSLESPGNTIYF
TRBJ2-3	TRBD1	once	TRBV9	TGTGCCAGCAGCGCGGACCGGACAGGGAAGAGCGCAGATACGCAGTATTTT	CASSADRTGKSADTQYF
TRBJ2-7	.	.	TRBV9	TGTGCCAGCAGCGTAGGGGTGGGGACTCCTTACGAGCAGTACTTC	CASSVGVGTPYEQYF
TRBJ1-6	.	.	TRBV30	TGTGCCTGGAGTGTCGCAGGGAATTCACCCCTCCACTTT	CAWSVAGNSPLHF
TRBJ2-1	TRBD1	.	TRBV6-4	TGTGCCAGCAGTGAGGAAGGGACAGGGGGGTTCAGCTCCTACAATGAGCAGTTCTTC	CASSEEGTGGFSSYNEQFF
TRBJ1-6	.	.	TRBV5-1	TGCGCCAGCAGCTTTGGAGGGAGGGATTCACCCCTCCACTTT	CASSFGGRDSPLHF
TRBJ2-7	.	.	TRBV5-5	TGTGCCAGCAGCTTGGCCGTGGGGTCCCACGAGCAGTACTTC	CASSLAVGSHEQYF
TRBJ1-2	.	.	TRBV27	TGTGCCAGCAGTCCCCAGGACACCTATGGCTACACCTTC	CASSPQDTYGYTF
TRBJ2-1	.	.	TRBV10-3	TGTGCCATCAGTGAGAGGGTAGCGGTCTCCTCCTACAATGAGCAGTTCTTC	CAISERVAVSSYNEQFF
TRBJ2-7	.	.	TRBV9	TGTGCCAGCGCCCCGGCGCGTGGTGGCTACGAGCAGTACTTC	CASAPARGGYEQYF
TRBJ1-4	.	.	TRBV19	TGTGCCAGTAGTAACGCTAGGTCAACTAATGAAAAACTGTTTTTT	CASSNARSTNEKLFF
TRBJ1-3	TRBD1	.	TRBV6-5	TGTGCCAGCAGTCCAGACAGGGGAGCCGGAAACACCATATATTTT	CASSPDRGAGNTIYF
TRBJ1-2	.	once	TRBV5-6	TGTGCCAGCAGCTGGGGGTCCGAGGGAGCTACAACCTTC	CASSWGSEGATTF
TRBJ2-5	TRBD2	.	TRBV7-9	TGTGCCAGCAGCCCCCGACTAGCGGGGGCCCCGGGGGAGACCCAGTACTTC	CASSPRLAGAPGETQYF
TRBJ2-3	.	.	TRBV12-1	TGTGCCAGCAGCGGACGGAGGACTAGCACAGATACGCAGTATTTT	CASSGRRTSTDTQYF
TRBJ2-3	.	.	TRBV5-1	TGCGCCAGCAACCCTAGATCAGGGGGGGCCCCAGATACGCAGTATTTT	CASNPRSGGAPDTQYF
TRBJ1-3	TRBD1	once	TRBV18	TGTGCCAGCTCATCTCTAACTCCGGGACAGGGGGTTAACACCATATATTTT	CASSSLTPGQGVNTIYF
TRBJ1-5	.	.	TRBV18	TGTGCCAGCTCACCCAACAGCCAGGGGCCCCAGCATTTT	CASSPNSQGPQHF
TRBJ2-1	TRBD2	.	TRBV4-2	TGTGCCAGCAGCCAAGGCGGGGGAGAGGGCTACAATGAGCAGTTCTTC	CASSQGGGEGYNEQFF
TRBJ1-1	.	few	TRBV9	TGTGCCAGCAGCGTAGGAGCGTTGAATGGTGAAGCTTTCTTT	CASSVGALNGEAFF